Below are 26 T cell receptor beta chains sequenced from a single sample in a study of CD8+ T cells in alopecia areata. Once RNA had been extracted, it was reverse transcribed into cDNA to act as the sequencing template. TCRdb's copy holds only in-frame clones and misses some; the assay was immunoSEQ multiplex PCR. The table has 90,000 to 150,000 clones, 53% seen once; the top ten hold roughly 0.5%. The treatment is: oral pan-JAK inhibitor, 5-10 mg twice daily. Here the sequenced sample was CD4+ T cells sorted from blood, taken at week 4, from a patient treated with tofacitinib. Receptor source: a human donor with alopecia areata.

The gene calls are TRBV5-1 and TRBJ1-6, with 9 bases lining up with TRBD1. Germline-derived CDR1 and CDR2 are SGHRS and YFSETQ. The CDR3 covers 15 residues. J gave up 7 bases and V 3 bases, and 5 bases lay outside the gene matches. The chain's CDR3 is CASSYVGQGNSPLHF. CDR3 coding DNA: TGCGCCAGCAGCTACGTGGGACAGGGAAATTCACCCCTCCACTTT. Looking up the rest from reference TRBV5-1 and TRBJ1-6 gives the full variable domain: KAGVTQTPRYLIKTRGQQVTLSCSPISGHRSVSWYQQTPGQGLQFLFEYFSETQRNKGNFPGRFSGRQFSNSRSEMNVSTLELGDSALYLCASSYVGQGNSPLHFGNGTRLTVT.

V usage is TRBV6-5 and J usage is TRBJ2-1, with TRBD1 matching 7 bases. V shed 5 bases, J shed 4 bases, and the junction held 5 bases outside the gene matches. Germline V CDR1 and CDR2: MNHEY, SVGAGI. This CDR3 is 14 amino acids long. The CDR3 DNA sequence: TGTGCCAGCAGTCCAGACAGGGCTTACAATGAGCAGTTCTTC. This translates into CASSPDRAYNEQFF.

As concerns this clone: This CDR3 is also generated by other DNA sequences in the sample. The J gene is TRBJ1-5, the V gene TRBV29-1, with 11 bases fitting TRBD1. Germline V lookup: CDR1 SQVTM, CDR2 ANQGSEA. There are 13 residues in the CDR3. J was trimmed by 6 bases and V by 3 bases; bases with no gene match: 1. DNA for the CDR3: TGCAGCGTTGAGGGGACAGGGGGTCAGCCCCAGCATTTT. Translation: CSVEGTGGQPQHF.

V usage is TRBV29-1 and J usage is TRBJ2-5, with D uncertain. The CDR3 sequence is 12 residues long. Germline CDR1 is SQVTM and CDR2 is ANQGSEA. V lost 6 bases, J lost 4 bases, and 12 bases lay in between. CDR3 protein: CSVRPAVETQYF. CDR3 sequence (DNA): TGCAGCGTGCGCCCGGCCGTAGAGACCCAGTACTTC.

In this sample, this clone turned up a few times. The rearrangement joins TRBV7-9 to TRBJ1-5, with 7 nucleotides matching TRBD1. Trimming cost V 1 base and J 4 bases; bases outside gene matches: 4. In germline, CDR1 is SEHNR, CDR2 FQNEAQ (reference sequence). This CDR3 contains 15 residues. The CDR3 sequence: CASSLGAGGNQPQHF. CDR3 sequence (DNA): TGTGCCAGCAGCTTAGGGGCAGGGGGAAATCAGCCCCAGCATTTT.

This clone was counted only a few times. V is TRBV29-1 and J is TRBJ2-7; tentatively, D is TRBD1 (6 bases). This CDR3 contains 14 residues. Trimming took off 3 bases at V and 7 bases at J, with 19 bases between the two ends. Germline V CDR1 and CDR2: SQVTM, ANQGSEA. CDR3 amino acids: CSVDRDTGGWEQYF. The CDR3 DNA reads as TGCAGCGTTGATCGGGACACTGGAGGATGGGAGCAGTACTTC.

The gene calls are TRBV6-5 and TRBJ2-7, with 9 nucleotides matching TRBD1. With 5 bases clipped from V and 7 bases from J, the junction kept 3 bases outside the gene matches. The CDR3 is 12 residues long. Germline loops: CDR1 MNHEY, CDR2 SVGAGI. The CDR3 DNA reads TGTGCCAGCAGTAGACAGGGGGAAGAGCAGTACTTC. Translated: CASSRQGEEQYF.

In the case of this clone: Since no conserved phenylalanine or tryptophan closes the CDR3, a read error is the likely cause. V is TRBV29-1 and J is TRBJ2-7; D not certain. Trimming took 4 bases from V and 3 from J, leaving 19 bases between them. Germline values: CDR1 SQVTM, CDR2 ANQGSEA. There are 15 residues in the CDR3. The CDR3 loop reads CSVGRLGPENYEQYL. The CDR3 coding sequence is TGCAGCGTTGGGAGACTCGGACCAGAAAACTACGAGCAGTACTTA.

This chain joins TRBV29-1 and TRBJ2-6; D ambiguous. The CDR3 spans 12 residues. Germline assignment: CDR1 SQVTM and CDR2 ANQGSEA. V was shortened by 4 bases and J by 3 bases, with 4 bases between the two germline ends. The CDR3 loop is CSVAVGANVLTF. CDR3 in DNA: TGCAGCGTTGCAGTTGGGGCCAACGTCCTGACTTTC.

The rearrangement links TRBV30 to TRBJ2-1, with 7 bases aligning to TRBD1. The CDR3 runs 11 residues. V lost 5 bases and J lost 6; bases outside the gene matches: 1. From germline, CDR1 is GTSNPN and CDR2 SVGIG (reference sequence). CDR3 sequence reads: CAWDRVNEQFF. In DNA, the CDR3 is TGTGCCTGGGACAGGGTCAATGAGCAGTTCTTC.

The chain is built from TRBV6-1 and TRBJ2-3, with no clear D. The CDR3 sequence is 16 residues long. The germline V and J ends were trimmed by 2 bases and 0 bases, with 12 bases remaining between them. CDR1 and CDR2 from the germline V gene are MNHNS and SASEGT. The CDR3 sequence is CASSERAGSSTDTQYF. CDR3 coding DNA: TGTGCCAGCAGTGAAAGGGCAGGAAGTAGCACAGATACGCAGTATTTT.

This clone was observed a handful of times. The sample has other DNA sequences that encode this CDR3 too. The V gene is TRBV18, the J gene TRBJ2-3, with unresolved D. CDR1 KGHSH and CDR2 LQKENI come from the germline V gene. The CDR3 runs to 13 residues. V was trimmed by 0 bases and J by 2 bases, leaving 3 bases between them. CDR3 sequence: CASSPPSTDTQYF. CDR3 sequence (DNA): TGTGCCAGCTCACCACCGTCCACAGATACGCAGTATTTT.

This chain uses TRBV5-4 with TRBJ2-3; 8 nucleotides line up with TRBD1. The CDR3 covers 15 residues. With 8 bases clipped from V and 4 bases from J, the junction kept 12 bases outside the gene matches. Germline lookup yields CDR1 SGHNT and CDR2 YYREEE (reference sequence). CDR3 amino acids: CASGARDRSADTQYF. In nucleotides, the CDR3 is TGTGCCAGTGGGGCCCGGGACAGGTCGGCAGATACGCAGTATTTT.

This clone was seen a few times. V is TRBV29-1 and J is TRBJ1-1; D remains ambiguous. There are 12 residues in the CDR3. Germline assignment: CDR1 SQVTM and CDR2 ANQGSEA. V lost 8 bases and J 0 bases, leaving 10 bases between the germline ends. The CDR3 protein is CSPRNLNTEAFF. The CDR3, as DNA: TGCAGCCCCCGGAACTTGAACACTGAAGCTTTCTTT.

CDR3 loop: CAWKRANLNTGELFF. The DNA for the CDR3 is TGTGCCTGGAAACGGGCCAACCTAAACACCGGGGAGCTGTTTTTT. The V call is TRBV30, the J call TRBJ2-2; D is uncertain. With 4 bases removed from V and 2 bases from J, the gap between germline ends came to 14 bases. CDR3 length: 15 amino acids. The germline gives CDR1 GTSNPN, CDR2 SVGIG (reference sequence).

The rearrangement links TRBV5-6 to TRBJ1-1; 7 nucleotides align to TRBD1. Germline V CDR1 and CDR2: SGHDT, YYEEEE. V shed 5 bases, J shed 1 base, and the junction held 11 bases outside the gene matches. This CDR3 region has 16 residues. The CDR3 region has the DNA TGTGCCAGCAGTCCTGCAGGGGGGACAACGAACACTGAAGCTTTCTTT. Amino acids: CASSPAGGTTNTEAFF.

The V call is TRBV5-1, the J call TRBJ2-5; 8 bases are a match to TRBD1. V lost 5 bases to trimming and J lost 2 bases; unmatched junction nucleotides: 8. Germline V CDR1 and CDR2: SGHRS, YFSETQ. The CDR3 consists of 15 residues. CDR3: CASRSGTGGQETQYF. The CDR3 DNA reads TGCGCCAGCAGATCCGGGACAGGAGGGCAAGAGACCCAGTACTTC.

The rearrangement links TRBV29-1 to TRBJ1-4; D unresolved. CDR1 and CDR2 (germline): SQVTM, ANQGSEA. The CDR3 sequence is 11 residues long. Trimming took off 3 bases at V and 10 bases at J, with 9 bases between the two ends. The CDR3, as DNA: TGCAGCGTTGAGAACGTGGGAAAACTGTTTTTT. Its translation is CSVENVGKLFF.

This clone was counted between two and nine times. The chain employs TRBV18 and TRBJ2-3; D gene uncertain. The CDR3 extends over 12 amino acids. Germline V gene sequence: CDR1 KGHSH, CDR2 LQKENI. V lost 5 bases and J 5 bases, leaving 8 bases between the germline ends. The CDR3 sequence: CASSSRLDTQYF. The CDR3 DNA reads as TGTGCCAGCTCATCGCGTCTAGATACGCAGTATTTT.

In DNA form, the CDR3 reads TGTGCCTGGAGTGAAGGAAATCAGCCCCAGCATTTT. It yields the protein CAWSEGNQPQHF. The chain uses TRBV30 and TRBJ1-5; no reliable D call. The CDR3 is 12 amino acids. V dropped 1 base and J dropped 4 bases, with 5 bases sitting between them. Germline V gene data show CDR1 as GTSNPN and CDR2 as SVGIG (reference sequence).

This clone was detected a few times. This rearrangement joins TRBV2 to TRBJ1-2; D unresolved. There are 13 residues in the CDR3. The germline V gene encodes CDR1 SNHLY and CDR2 FYNNEI. Deletions cut 2 bases from V and 6 bases from J, with 10 bases between. Written as DNA, the CDR3 is TGTGCCAGCAGTGAATCTGCGTACGATGGCTACACCTTC. It codes for CASSESAYDGYTF.

This rearrangement joins TRBV6-1 to TRBJ2-2; D is uncertain. Germline CDR1 and CDR2: MNHNS and SASEGT. Trimming shortened V by 10 bases and J by 8 bases, and 11 bases separated the two germline ends. CDR3 length: 11 residues. The chain's CDR3 is CATSPTGELFF. CDR3 sequence (DNA): TGTGCCACCTCGCCGACAGGGGAGCTGTTTTTT.

As concerns this clone: It may be a read error: a sequence one base away is much more abundant. In the same sample, other DNA sequences code for this CDR3. The gene calls are TRBV7-3 and TRBJ1-1; the D is unclear. The CDR3 has 13 amino acids. Germline lookup yields CDR1 SGHTA and CDR2 FQGTGA. Trimming removed 1 base from V and 1 base from J, with 4 bases in between. DNA for the CDR3: TGTGCCAGCAGCTTAAGCCAGAACACTGAAGCTTTCTTT. Translating gives CASSLSQNTEAFF.

This clone has only one observation. The CDR3 DNA follows: TGCAGCGTTCTAAAGGGGCGGAGTACTAGCACAGATACGCAGTATTTT. It translates to CSVLKGRSTSTDTQYF. This sequence joins TRBV29-1 and TRBJ2-3; D is perhaps TRBD1 (5 bases). The CDR3 runs to 16 residues. Germline V lookup: CDR1 SQVTM, CDR2 ANQGSEA. V lost 5 bases and J 0 bases, leaving 18 bases between the germline ends.

V and J are TRBV7-9 and TRBJ2-3, with D unresolved. The V gene's germline CDR1 is SEHNR and CDR2 FQNEAQ (reference sequence). The CDR3 length is 14 residues. V lost 6 bases and J lost 1, with 11 bases in between. In nucleotides, the CDR3 is TGTGCCAGCAGTATGGCTAAGGGCACAGATACGCAGTATTTT. It encodes CASSMAKGTDTQYF.

The genes are TRBV30 and TRBJ2-7, with D perhaps being TRBD1 or TRBD2 (6 bases each). The V end lost 2 bases, the J end lost 7 bases, and 9 bases lay between the germline ends. This CDR3 contains 11 residues. Germline CDR1 reads GTSNPN; CDR2 reads SVGIG (reference sequence). CDR3 coding DNA: TGTGCCTGGAGTTGGAGGGGGGAGCAGTACTTC. Translation gives CAWSWRGEQYF.